This T cell receptor beta chain was sequenced for a study of spatial heterogeneity in lung cancer. Across the whole study: Consistently, beta-chain sequences turned up in larger numbers than alpha-chain sequences did. The study, taken as a whole, reports: For expanded intratumoral alpha and beta TCRs, counts tracked tumor mutation counts.

Germline V gene lookup returns CDR1 SGHRS and CDR2 YFSETQ. The CDR3 has 15 amino acids. Deletions cut 0 bases from V and 3 bases from J, with 10 bases between. This sample's time point: sample taken at primary tumor resection. Samples were obtained from more than 70 donors, all untreated early-stage non-small cell lung cancer patients. Sequencing of whole RNA from tumor, nontumor lung or frozen PBMC involved no sorting. Within the sample, this clonotype is medium-sized (0.01 to 0.1%). Antigen unknown. The library protocol tagged each TCR cDNA with a unique molecular identifier. TCRdb re-analysed the 5' RACE reads in MiXCR, keeping a single row per CDR3 protein. The repertoire includes about 8,400 distinct CDR3 sequences, 7.5% to 8.5% of them detected once, and roughly 4.4% sits in the top ten.

The clonotype comes from a male donor with early-stage non-small cell lung cancer. Source: lung tumor tissue, taken at surgery. V usage is TRBV5-1 and J usage is TRBJ2-4, with a possible D match to TRBD2 (5 bases). The CDR3 DNA sequence: TGCGCCAGCAGCTTGGAGAGCGGAGGCAAAAACATTCAGTACTTC. The encoded protein is CASSLESGGKNIQYF.